This TCR beta chain was sequenced for a study of metastatic and nonmetastatic thyroid tumors. Study-wide background: It was across blood and tumor or nodule tissue from malignant and benign thyroid patients that repertoires were compared. Study-wide results and limits: The reported finding was significantly higher TCR beta diversity in malignant thyroid tumors relative to benign nodules, in blood and tumor.

Original processing methods: Clinicopathological groups of papillary thyroid cancer showed CDR3 differences that were used to build a distant-metastasis classifier. From the PCR reads, TCRdb re-called clones with MiXCR. The V and J calls were determined by TCRdb, not by the authors. The table records about 8,600 clones, 20% to 30% of them present only once. On this clone: The antigen is unknown.

Nobody among the patients had been given any treatment before thyroid surgery. The sequencing sample was made of adjacent normal tissue. This receptor was obtained from a female donor with papillary thyroid cancer or a benign thyroid nodule (not recorded which). Some clones in this sample may be carry-over from other donors' samples.

The CDR3 DNA follows: TGTGCCAGCAGTTTTAGGGAACTCAGGTCTAGCAATCAGCCCCAGCATTTT. Translated, it gives CASSFRELRSSNQPQHF. The chain employs TRBV28 and TRBJ1-5; no definite D call. CDR1 MDHEN and CDR2 SYDVKM come from the germline V gene. The CDR3 consists of 17 residues. Trimming shortened V by 3 bases and J by 0 bases, and 15 bases separated the two germline ends.